A single sample gave rise to the 14 T cell receptor beta chains below, sequenced in a study of type 1 regulatory T cells. TCRdb reprocessed the reads with MiXCR, giving one entry per CDR3 protein. Here the sample spans approximately 100,000 distinct CDR3 sequences, roughly a third being singletons. Sequenced: CD4+ T cells, either the whole sample or a sorted fraction (not recorded which). The receptors here all came from a human donor in good health.

This clonotype was picked up a small number of times. This chain joins TRBV27 and TRBJ2-5; D is ambiguous. CDR3 length: 14 amino acids. Germline CDR1 is MNHEY and CDR2 is SMNVEV (reference sequence). The V gene lost 5 bases and the J gene lost 2 bases, with 12 bases spanning the gap. DNA for the CDR3: TGTGCCAGCAGTCGAGTGGGTGCTCAAGAGACCCAGTACTTC. It translates to CASSRVGAQETQYF.

This clonotype was found a few times. The chain combines TRBV7-9 with TRBJ2-6; D gene unclear. V lost 2 bases and J lost 1, with 12 bases in between. Germline V gene data show CDR1 as SEHNR and CDR2 as FQNEAQ (reference sequence). There are 17 residues in the CDR3. Here the CDR3 DNA reads TGTGCCAGCAGCTTATTTCTTTCCCCATCTGGGGCCAACGTCCTGACTTTC. Residues: CASSLFLSPSGANVLTF. The whole variable domain, filled in from reference TRBV7-9 and TRBJ2-6, reads DTGVSQNPRHKITKRGQNVTFRCDPISEHNRLYWYRQTLGQGPEFLTYFQNEAQLEKSRLLSDRFSAERPKGSFSTLEIQRTEQGDSAMYLCASSLFLSPSGANVLTFGAGSRLTVL.

The rearrangement joins TRBV12-3 or TRBV12-4 to TRBJ2-7; 10 nucleotides match TRBD2. The CDR3 contains 17 residues. After removal of 0 bases from V and 5 bases from J, the junction contained 10 bases not matched to a gene. CDR3 nucleotide sequence: TGTGCCAGCAGTTTAGCGCGGCTAGCGGGAGTTATGAACGAGCAGTACTTC. It translates to CASSLARLAGVMNEQYF.

This clonotype was observed a few times. V and J are TRBV5-1 and TRBJ1-1; 9 bases match TRBD1. Germline V CDR1 and CDR2: SGHRS, YFSETQ. V was clipped by 0 bases and J by 4 bases; unmatched bases: 7. This CDR3 has 16 residues. As DNA, the CDR3 is TGCGCCAGCAGCTTGGGAGGGACAGGGTCGGGCACTGAAGCTTTCTTT. Translating gives CASSLGGTGSGTEAFF.

This clonotype has a handful of counts. The chain uses TRBV29-1 and TRBJ2-7; TRBD2 aligns across 10 bases. J was trimmed by 4 bases and V by 6 bases; bases with no gene match: 6. Germline CDR1 and CDR2: SQVTM and ANQGSEA. The CDR3 covers 13 residues. In DNA form, the CDR3 reads TGCAGCGTGGTTGCTAGCGGGAGTTACGAGCAGTACTTC. It yields the protein CSVVASGSYEQYF.

This clonotype has more than one count but fewer than ten. The V gene is TRBV28, the J gene TRBJ1-2, with D possibly TRBD1 on 6 matching bases. V was shortened by 6 bases and J by 2 bases, with 13 bases between the two germline ends. CDR3 length: 14 amino acids. Germline V gene sequence: CDR1 MDHEN, CDR2 SYDVKM. DNA of the CDR3: TGTGCCAGCAGCTCAGGGGAAGTAAACTATGGCTACACCTTC. Protein: CASSSGEVNYGYTF.

This clonotype was counted a few times. The rearrangement joins TRBV29-1 to TRBJ2-3, with TRBD2 matching 8 bases. Trimming removed 4 bases from V and 3 bases from J; junction bases left unmatched: 6. The V gene's germline CDR1 is SQVTM and CDR2 ANQGSEA. This CDR3 region has 14 residues. The CDR3, as DNA: TGCAGCGTTGGGAGCGGGAGTAGGACAGATACGCAGTATTTT. The encoded protein is CSVGSGSRTDTQYF.

This chain connects TRBV5-1 to TRBJ2-3, with D perhaps being TRBD1 or TRBD2 (6 bases each). The V and J ends lost 0 bases and 4 bases respectively, with 9 bases between them. Per germline, CDR1 SGHRS and CDR2 YFSETQ. The CDR3 runs to 14 residues. For the CDR3, the DNA is TGCGCCAGCAGCTTGGACAGGGAGGCAGATACGCAGTATTTT. Protein: CASSLDREADTQYF.

This clonotype was seen more than once but under ten times. The chain carries TRBV16 and TRBJ1-5; D uncertain. V lost 4 bases, J lost 8 bases, and 12 bases lay in between. Germline lookup yields CDR1 KGHSY and CDR2 FQNENV. This CDR3 has 13 amino acids. The CDR3 reads CASSPRPIEPQHF. The DNA of the CDR3 is TGTGCCAGCAGCCCCCGTCCAATTGAGCCCCAGCATTTT.

This chain joins TRBV27 and TRBJ2-7, with 7 positions matching TRBD2. The CDR3 length is 13 residues. The V gene end was trimmed by 6 bases and the J gene end by 2 bases; junction bases not matched to a gene: 4. Per the germline V gene, CDR1 is MNHEY and CDR2 is SMNVEV (reference sequence). The CDR3 here is CASRFGTTYEQYF. The CDR3 DNA is TGTGCCAGCAGATTCGGGACTACCTACGAGCAGTACTTC.

This clonotype was detected only a few times. The gene calls are TRBV20-1 and TRBJ1-1; D is possibly TRBD1 (6 bases). V shed 4 bases and J shed 6 bases, with 12 bases lying between them. This CDR3 spans 12 amino acids. Germline CDR1 DFQATT, CDR2 SNEGSKA (reference sequence). The CDR3 sequence is CSAKSYRAEAFF. The DNA of the CDR3 is TGCAGTGCTAAGAGTTACAGGGCTGAAGCTTTCTTT.

The chain has TRBV14 and TRBJ1-6; perhaps TRBD1 as D (5 bases). Deletions cut 1 base from V and 10 bases from J, with 14 bases between. This CDR3 contains 15 residues. Germline V gene sequence: CDR1 SGHDN, CDR2 FVKESK. CDR3 sequence: CASSQVGQGFSPLHF. CDR3 coding DNA: TGTGCCAGCAGCCAAGTTGGCCAGGGATTCTCACCCCTCCACTTT. Together with reference TRBV14 and TRBJ1-6, the CDR3 gives the full variable domain: EAGVTQFPSHSVIEKGQTVTLRCDPISGHDNLYWYRRVMGKEIKFLLHFVKESKQDESGMPNNRFLAERTGGTYSTLKVQPAELEDSGVYFCASSQVGQGFSPLHFGNGTRLTVT.

The genes are TRBV7-8 and TRBJ2-3; TRBD2 might be the D (6 bases). CDR3 length: 12 amino acids. V dropped 6 bases and J dropped 4 bases, with 8 bases sitting between them. Looked up from germline, CDR1 is SGHVS and CDR2 is FQNEAQ. This CDR3 reads CASRTSADTQYF. The CDR3 DNA follows: TGTGCCAGCAGGACTAGTGCAGATACGCAGTATTTT.

The V gene is TRBV7-9, the J gene TRBJ1-6; 8 bases align to TRBD1. V trimming: 3 bases; J trimming: 7 bases; junction bases outside the gene matches: 8. The CDR3 has 16 residues. The V gene's germline CDR1 is SEHNR and CDR2 FQNEAQ (reference sequence). CDR3 coding DNA: TGTGCCAGCAGCTTGGACAGGGACTTTTGGAATTCACCCCTCCACTTT. It is translated as CASSLDRDFWNSPLHF.